This T cell receptor (beta chain) was documented in a study of blood T cell repertoires in COVID-19. Background on the study: Specimens from acute and convalescent COVID-19 originated in the United States, Italy and Spain.

In the study's own analysis: Using reference gene primer amplification, nucleated cell counts were estimated. TCRdb's table, derived via immunoSEQ multiplex PCR, lists solely in-frame clones and lacks some. The V and J calls and the clone size are those of that table, but D and trimming were determined from the DNA. The sample consists of 150,000 or so clones, 82% of them appearing once. This sequence originates from a human donor with acute or convalescent COVID-19. The donor label of this sample is uncertain. Source material: peripheral blood.

The CDR3 nucleotides are TGTGCCAGTAGTACACGTGAGGGGACAGGCTCTGGGGCCAACGTCCTGACTTTC. Its translation is CASSTREGTGSGANVLTF. J is TRBJ2-6 and V is TRBV19; 8 bases agree with TRBD1. CDR3 length: 18 residues. J gave up 0 bases and V 4 bases, and 8 bases lay outside the gene matches. Germline CDR1 reads LNHDA; CDR2 reads SQIVND (reference sequence).